This T cell receptor beta chain was recovered during a study of shared clonotypes between healthy human individuals. Study context: Ranging from 18 to 49 in age, donors were a couple of women and three men. Findings of the study overall: Limited genetic and exposure-history diversity came from having few donors.

Regarding this clone: No antigen is known for it. The sample carries other DNA sequences with the same CDR3.

Libraries were prepared by immunoSEQ multiplex PCR; TCRdb keeps only in-frame clonotypes and omits some of them. The data show approximately 1.9 million clones, with roughly 93% seen just once and more than 1.5% held by the top ten. The CDR3 contains 13 residues. Germline V gene lookup returns CDR1 LGHNA and CDR2 YNFKEQ. With 3 bases clipped from V and 7 bases from J, the junction kept 2 bases outside the gene matches. The naive CD8 fraction comprised CD45RO-negative cells positively selected for CCR7 and excluded terminally differentiated effector memory CD45RA+ cells. The TCR comes from a man between 18 and 29 years old in good health. Some clones in this sample may be carry-over from other donors' samples. This chain uses TRBV4-2 with TRBJ2-1; 8 nucleotides line up with TRBD2. Sequencing input: naive CD8+ T cells from PBMCs. CDR3 residues: CASSQGLENEQFF. The CDR3 nucleotides are TGTGCCAGCAGCCAGGGACTAGAGAATGAGCAGTTCTTC.